A single sample is the source of the 10 T cell receptor beta chains below, sequenced in a study of cytomegalovirus exposure and HLA in healthy donors. The PCR had 60 Vbeta and 13 Jbeta primers. Sequencing was performed with immunoSEQ multiplex PCR; in TCRdb, only in-frame clones are kept and a portion is missing. This table holds around 200,000 clones, around 75% found once. The sequencing sample was made of PBMCs. Receptor source: a male donor in good health and CMV-seronegative.

The chain links TRBV21-1 to TRBJ2-1; the D call of TRBD2 is as the table states it, not checked on the DNA. TRBV21-1 is a documented pseudogene. This CDR3 contains 18 residues. The CDR3 region is CASSKAVQREASYNEQFF. The CDR3 DNA sequence: TGTGCCAGCAGCAAAGCGGTTCAGCGGGAGGCCTCCTACAATGAGCAGTTCTTC.

This chain links TRBV6-5 with TRBJ2-4, with 12 bases that match TRBD2. Germline CDR1 is MNHEY and CDR2 is SVGAGI. J gave up 7 bases and V 5 bases, and 3 bases lay outside the gene matches. CDR3 length equals 14 residues. CDR3 in DNA: TGTGCCAGCAGTGGCACTAGCGGGGGGAACATTCAGTACTTC. Translated, it gives CASSGTSGGNIQYF.

The table lists this clone with a few counts. V usage is TRBV11-2 and J usage is TRBJ1-2, with TRBD1 as a possible D gene (5 bases). Deletions cut 0 bases from V and 2 bases from J, with 13 bases between. The CDR3 sequence is 16 residues long. The germline V gene has CDR1 SGHAT and CDR2 FQNNGV. The CDR3, as DNA: TGTGCCAGCAGCTTAGATTGGGCGCGGGGGAACTATGGCTACACCTTC. This encodes CASSLDWARGNYGYTF.

The chain uses TRBV11-2 and TRBJ1-5, with TRBD1 as a possible D gene (5 bases). The CDR3 loop spans 15 amino acids. The germline V gene encodes CDR1 SGHAT and CDR2 FQNNGV. The ends were cut back, 0 bases at V and 2 bases at J, with 8 bases in the middle. As DNA, the CDR3 is TGTGCCAGCAGCTTAGAGGGGCGCGGCAATCAGCCCCAGCATTTT. Translated: CASSLEGRGNQPQHF.

This clone was counted between two and nine times. The chain employs TRBV28 and TRBJ1-4; 7 bases match TRBD1. J gave up 0 bases and V 6 bases, and 7 bases lay outside the gene matches. CDR1 and CDR2 (germline): MDHEN, SYDVKM. CDR3 length: 16 amino acids. The DNA of the CDR3 is TGTGCCAGCAGAGGAAACAGGGGAACAACTAATGAAAAACTGTTTTTT. This gives the protein CASRGNRGTTNEKLFF. Filled out from reference TRBV28 and TRBJ1-4, the complete variable domain reads DVKVTQSSRYLVKRTGEKVFLECVQDMDHENMFWYRQDPGLGLRLIYFSYDVKMKEKGDIPEGYSVSREKKERFSLILESASTNQTSMYLCASRGNRGTTNEKLFFGSGTQLSVL.

The V gene is TRBV6-5, the J gene TRBJ1-1; D is undetermined. Germline V gives CDR1 MNHEY, CDR2 SVGAGI. Between the trimmed V and J ends, which lost 1 base and 6 bases, there was a span of 18 bases. This CDR3 has 16 residues. The CDR3 loop is CASSYLPSRVGAEAFF. CDR3 nucleotide sequence: TGTGCCAGCAGTTACTTGCCGTCCCGGGTCGGAGCTGAAGCTTTCTTT.

V usage is TRBV28 and J usage is TRBJ1-5, with TRBD1 as a possible D gene (5 bases). CDR1 and CDR2 from the germline V gene are MDHEN and SYDVKM. This CDR3 region has 15 residues. V was shortened by 10 bases and J by 4 bases, with 20 bases between the two germline ends. CDR3 coding DNA: TGTGCCACCCCCGGCCACCAGGGTAGAAATCAGCCCCAGCATTTT. Translation: CATPGHQGRNQPQHF.

The chain links TRBV28 to TRBJ1-4; D perhaps matches TRBD1 (5 bases). V gave up 5 bases and J gave up 6 bases, with 16 bases separating them. The length of the CDR3 is 15 residues. Germline CDR1 MDHEN, CDR2 SYDVKM. CDR3 sequence: CASSVGGVGDEKLFF. CDR3 DNA: TGTGCCAGCAGTGTTGGGGGGGTTGGTGATGAAAAACTGTTTTTT.

This clone appeared a few times. The rearrangement uses TRBV2 and TRBJ1-4; D is perhaps TRBD1 (5 bases). Germline V gene sequence: CDR1 SNHLY, CDR2 FYNNEI. V gave up 2 bases and J gave up 7 bases, with 11 bases separating them. This CDR3 spans 14 amino acids. The CDR3 is CASSEPGGGEKLFF. The CDR3, as DNA: TGTGCCAGCAGTGAACCGGGGGGGGGTGAAAAACTGTTTTTT. The variable domain in full, with the rest retrieved from reference TRBV2 and TRBJ1-4, is EPEVTQTPSHQVTQMGQEVILRCVPISNHLYFYWYRQILGQKVEFLVSFYNNEISEKSEIFDDQFSVERPDGSNFTLKIRSTKLEDSAMYFCASSEPGGGEKLFFGSGTQLSVL.

The chain couples TRBV5-4 to TRBJ2-7, with a weak D call TRBD1 (5 bases). V lost 0 bases and J lost 1, with 8 bases in between. From germline, CDR1 is SGHNT and CDR2 YYREEE (reference sequence). The CDR3 is made up of 14 amino acids. CDR3 protein: CASSLAQGSYEQYF. Written as DNA, the CDR3 is TGTGCCAGCAGCTTGGCCCAGGGTTCCTACGAGCAGTACTTC.